These 20 T cell receptor beta chains originate from one sample sequenced in a study of Graves' ophthalmopathy and Graves' hyperthyroidism. The TCR beta CDR3 regions underwent amplification from RNA transcripts. Second-round multiplex PCR came after a first-round RT-PCR that employed HTBI primers. Each CDR3 protein gets one entry after TCRdb re-called the multiplex PCR reads with MiXCR. The sample lists some 350,000 distinct CDR3 sequences, about 15% occurring once. The sequencing sample was made of peripheral blood. These receptors all stem from an adult woman with stable Graves' hyperthyroidism.

This clonotype was counted many times. V and J are TRBV6-5 and TRBJ1-5; D call uncertain. CDR1 is MNHEY, CDR2 SVGAGI, per germline. CDR3 length equals 13 residues. V was shortened by 2 bases and J by 7 bases, with 9 bases between the two germline ends. In nucleotides, the CDR3 is TGTGCCAGCAGTTACCGATCCAAACAGCCCCAGCATTTT. As protein: CASSYRSKQPQHF.

This clonotype came up many times. The chain joins TRBV19 to TRBJ1-1; TRBD1 might be the D (6 bases). V was pared by 3 bases and J by 2 bases, with 16 bases between. Germline V gene data show CDR1 as LNHDA and CDR2 as SQIVND (reference sequence). The CDR3 contains 16 residues. CDR3 amino acids: CASSIGGILTNTEAFF. The CDR3 DNA follows: TGTGCCAGTAGTATTGGGGGCATTCTAACTAACACTGAAGCTTTCTTT.

The sample holds one count of this clonotype. This rearrangement joins TRBV6-5 to TRBJ2-5; 7 nucleotides agree with TRBD2. The V and J ends lost 4 bases and 3 bases, in that order; junction bases with no gene match: 14. The CDR3 sequence is 17 residues long. Germline V gene sequence: CDR1 MNHEY, CDR2 SVGAGI. The CDR3 here is CASSFYGSRGSKETQYF. In nucleotides, the CDR3 is TGTGCCAGCAGTTTCTACGGGAGTCGCGGGAGTAAAGAGACCCAGTACTTC.

This clonotype showed up many times. Germline and junction disagree at one end, which may indicate a read error. The J gene is TRBJ1-1, the V gene TRBV6-5; no clear D gene. Germline V gene data show CDR1 as MNHEY and CDR2 as SVGAGI. The CDR3 spans 13 residues. The CDR3 DNA follows: TGTGCCAGCAGTAGGATATCGGATGTTATGGCTTGCTTT. Protein product: CASSRISDVMACF.

This clonotype was detected ten times or more. The rearrangement links TRBV12-3 or TRBV12-4 to TRBJ1-1; a possible D gene is TRBD1 (5 bases). CDR3 size: 16 residues. V was clipped by 1 base and J by 1 base, with 13 bases between them. This CDR3 is CASSLGFDSWNTEAFF. The CDR3 DNA sequence: TGTGCCAGCAGTTTAGGATTCGACAGTTGGAACACTGAAGCTTTCTTT.

This clonotype was counted many times. V gene TRBV12-3 or TRBV12-4 combines with J gene TRBJ1-2, with 7 nucleotides matching TRBD1. V was pared by 3 bases and J by 1 base, with 2 bases of the junction left unmatched. There are 14 residues in the CDR3. The chain's CDR3 is CASSFGQVNYGYTF. The CDR3 DNA is TGTGCCAGCAGTTTCGGACAGGTTAACTATGGCTACACCTTC.

The V and J genes are TRBV6-1 and TRBJ1-6, with TRBD1 matching over 12 bases. Germline CDR1 and CDR2: MNHNS and SASEGT. The ends lost 6 bases at V and 0 bases at J; junction bases unmatched: 6. The CDR3 runs to 18 residues. The chain's CDR3 is CASSPGTGGSSYNSPLHF. The CDR3 DNA sequence: TGTGCCAGCAGCCCCGGGACAGGGGGCTCCTCCTATAATTCACCCCTCCACTTT.

Many counts were recorded for this clonotype. The chain uses TRBV6-2 or TRBV6-3 and TRBJ2-2; the D is unclear. Trimming pared 2 bases from V and 5 bases from J, leaving 6 bases between. This CDR3 region has 13 residues. CDR1 MNHEY and CDR2 SVGEGT come from the germline V gene. The CDR3 loop is CASSYLETGELFF. DNA for the CDR3: TGTGCCAGCAGTTACCTGGAAACCGGGGAGCTGTTTTTT.

This clonotype was seen more than once but under ten times. The chain is built from TRBV18 and TRBJ1-1; D perhaps matches TRBD1 (5 bases). The CDR3 runs to 13 residues. Germline loops: CDR1 KGHSH, CDR2 LQKENI. The V end was cut by 5 bases, the J end by 1 base, with 8 bases between. The CDR3 DNA reads as TGTGCCAGCTCAACGGACAAGAACACTGAAGCTTTCTTT. It specifies CASSTDKNTEAFF.

This clonotype was seen ten or more times. The chain combines TRBV29-1 with TRBJ1-3, with D possibly TRBD1 on 5 matching bases. The V end was cut by 6 bases, the J end by 0 bases, with 15 bases between. The CDR3 length is 15 residues. The V gene's germline CDR1 is SQVTM and CDR2 ANQGSEA. DNA for the CDR3: TGCAGCGTGGTGGGGCCGGCAGTCTCTGGAAACACCATATATTTT. It yields the protein CSVVGPAVSGNTIYF. Based on the CDR3 plus reference TRBV29-1 and TRBJ1-3, the full variable domain is SAVISQKPSRDICQRGTSLTIQCQVDSQVTMMFWYRQQPGQSLTLIATANQGSEATYESGFVIDKFPISRPNLTFSTLTVSNMSPEDSSIYLCSVVGPAVSGNTIYFGEGSWLTVV.

This clonotype showed up many times. J is TRBJ2-4 and V is TRBV12-3 or TRBV12-4; no reliable D call. Trimming removed 3 bases from V and 7 bases from J, with 10 bases in between. The CDR3 loop spans 13 amino acids. CDR3 bases: TGTGCCAGCAGTTTCTGGAAACGGAACATTCAGTACTTC. It specifies CASSFWKRNIQYF.

This clonotype was found many times. CDR3 coding DNA: TGCGCCAGCAAGGGACCCGGGGACTATGGCTACACCTTC. Translation: CASKGPGDYGYTF. The chain recombines TRBV10-2 with TRBJ1-2; TRBD1 is a possible D gene (5 bases). Germline CDR1 reads WSHSY; CDR2 reads SAAADI. The CDR3 extends over 13 amino acids. Deletions cut 7 bases from V and 3 bases from J, with 12 bases between.

This clonotype has a count of ten or more. The rearrangement joins TRBV27 to TRBJ2-5; D is uncertain. The V end was cut by 5 bases, the J end by 2 bases, with 12 bases between. The CDR3 is 14 amino acids. The V gene's germline CDR1 is MNHEY and CDR2 SMNVEV (reference sequence). The CDR3 DNA sequence: TGTGCCAGCAGTCGCCGGGCCTTGCAAGAGACCCAGTACTTC. It yields the protein CASSRRALQETQYF.

As regards this clonotype: A much larger clone differs by one base, so this may be a read error. The chain carries TRBV6-2 or TRBV6-3 and TRBJ2-5; 9 positions match TRBD1. The CDR3 has 14 amino acids. Germline V CDR1 and CDR2: MNHEY, SVGEGT. V shed 1 base and J 7 bases; nucleotides not matched to a gene: 4. In nucleotides, the CDR3 is TGTGCCAGCAGTTACTGGACAGGGGTAGGGACCCAGTACTTC. Translating gives CASSYWTGVGTQYF.

The CDR3 region has the DNA TGTGCCAGCAGTTACTCTAGGGGAACCCAGTACTTC. Protein sequence: CASSYSRGTQYF. The gene calls are TRBV6-5 and TRBJ2-5; D is perhaps TRBD1 (5 bases). V lost 0 bases and J lost 8, with 7 bases in between. Germline values: CDR1 MNHEY, CDR2 SVGAGI. This CDR3 region has 12 residues.

This clonotype was found a few times. This sequence joins TRBV9 and TRBJ2-1; 8 bases match TRBD2. This CDR3 has 14 residues. The V and J ends lost 3 bases and 5 bases, in that order; junction bases with no gene match: 4. CDR1 SGDLS and CDR2 YYNGEE come from the germline V gene. Here the CDR3 DNA reads TGTGCCAGCAGCGGACTAGCGCGAAACAATGAGCAGTTCTTC. Translating gives CASSGLARNNEQFF.

This clonotype occurred a few times. The chain has TRBV3-1 and TRBJ2-7; 10 nucleotides match TRBD2. Per the germline V gene, CDR1 is LGHDT and CDR2 is YNNKEL (reference sequence). The J segment lost 2 bases and the V segment lost 4 bases, leaving 5 bases of the junction unmatched. The CDR3 totals 15 residues. The CDR3 DNA reads as TGTGCCAGCAGCCGAGGGACTAGCGCTCCCTACGAGCAGTACTTC. Encoded protein: CASSRGTSAPYEQYF.

In regard to this clonotype: A clone one base away is much larger, so this may be a read error. V is TRBV2 and J is TRBJ2-2; perhaps D is TRBD1 or TRBD2 (5 bases each). The CDR3 sequence is 11 residues long. Per the germline V gene, CDR1 is SNHLY and CDR2 is FYNNEI. The CDR3 is CASTGPGKLFF. The CDR3 bases are TGTGCCAGCACAGGGCCCGGGAAGCTGTTTTTT.

There are many counts of this clonotype. The V and J genes are TRBV7-2 and TRBJ2-7; D gene unclear. Germline CDR1 reads SGHTA; CDR2 reads FQGNSA. V lost 1 base and J lost 3, with 10 bases in between. CDR3 length: 14 amino acids. The CDR3 region is CASSLGVDGYEQYF. CDR3 in DNA: TGTGCCAGCAGCTTAGGGGTGGACGGCTACGAGCAGTACTTC.

This clonotype occurred many times. The rearrangement links TRBV6-1 to TRBJ1-2, with a possible D match to TRBD1 (5 bases). V lost 2 bases, J lost 5 bases, and 9 bases lay in between. CDR3 length: 13 residues. From germline, CDR1 is MNHNS and CDR2 SASEGT. The CDR3 protein is CASSENAGYGYTF. CDR3 in DNA: TGTGCCAGCAGTGAAAACGCAGGGTATGGCTACACCTTC.